The 13 T cell receptor beta chains below come from one sample, sequenced in a study of blood T cell repertoires in COVID-19. TCRdb keeps only in-frame clones here, not all; method: immunoSEQ multiplex PCR. The sample records about 57,000 clones, about 91% being singletons. The sample consisted of peripheral blood. These receptors originate from a man aged 60-69 years with acute or convalescent COVID-19.

In the case of this clone: Germline and junction disagree at one end, which may indicate a read error. The gene calls are TRBV19 and TRBJ1-1; D is perhaps TRBD1 (5 bases). The CDR3 is 13 residues long. CDR1 and CDR2 from the germline V gene are LNHDA and SQIVND (reference sequence). The DNA for the CDR3 is TGTGCCAGTAGTACCTTCAGAGGGACTGCAGCTTTCTTT. As protein: CASSTFRGTAAFF.

This sequence joins TRBV6-5 and TRBJ2-5; the match to TRBD1 covers 7 bases. The germline V gene encodes CDR1 MNHEY and CDR2 SVGAGI. V shed 2 bases, J shed 5 bases, and the junction held 5 bases outside the gene matches. This CDR3 has 14 amino acids. The CDR3 DNA is TGTGCCAGCAGTTACGGCAACAGGGGCGAGACCCAGTACTTC. Its protein product is CASSYGNRGETQYF.

This chain uses TRBV7-8 with TRBJ2-1; 9 bases align to TRBD2. CDR1 and CDR2 (germline): SGHVS, FQNEAQ. V lost 4 bases to trimming and J lost 7 bases; unmatched junction nucleotides: 11. This CDR3 spans 16 amino acids. The chain's CDR3 is CASSSRREGRGNEQFF. DNA of the CDR3: TGTGCCAGCAGCTCCCGGCGGGAGGGCCGCGGTAATGAGCAGTTCTTC.

This chain links TRBV11-1 with TRBJ2-1; possibly TRBD2 for D (6 bases). Germline assignment: CDR1 SGHAT and CDR2 FQDESV (reference sequence). The V end was cut by 1 base, the J end by 7 bases, with 8 bases between. This CDR3 has 13 amino acids. The chain's CDR3 is CASSLGGVNEQFF. The CDR3 DNA sequence: TGTGCCAGCAGCTTAGGCGGGGTTAATGAGCAGTTCTTC. Filled out from reference TRBV11-1 and TRBJ2-1, the complete variable domain reads EAEVAQSPRYKITEKSQAVAFWCDPISGHATLYWYRQILGQGPELLVQFQDESVVDDSQLPKDRFSAERLKGVDSTLKIQPAELGDSAMYLCASSLGGVNEQFFGPGTRLTVL.

V gene TRBV4-3 combines with J gene TRBJ1-2; 8 bases match TRBD1. The V gene's germline CDR1 is LGHNA and CDR2 YSLEER. This CDR3 is built from 16 residues. Losses at the gene ends were 0 bases for V and 4 bases for J; bases not matched to a gene: 7. The CDR3 here is CASSQDATGVAYGYTF. The CDR3, as DNA: TGCGCCAGCAGCCAAGACGCGACAGGGGTTGCCTATGGCTACACCTTC.

The chain couples TRBV7-3 to TRBJ2-1, with D possibly matching TRBD2 (6 bases). The CDR3 covers 16 residues. Germline CDR1 is SGHTA and CDR2 is FQGTGA. V lost 0 bases and J lost 1, with 10 bases in between. CDR3 DNA: TGTGCCAGCAGCTTAACACTAGCTGCATCCTACAATGAGCAGTTCTTC. Residues: CASSLTLAASYNEQFF.

The V and J genes are TRBV7-8 and TRBJ1-4, with D possibly being TRBD1 (5 bases). The CDR3 sequence is 13 residues long. V gave up 4 bases and J gave up 10 bases, with 13 bases separating them. Germline V CDR1 and CDR2: SGHVS, FQNEAQ. CDR3 protein: CASSSQGQGKLFF. CDR3 nucleotide sequence: TGTGCCAGCAGCTCGCAGGGTCAGGGAAAACTGTTTTTT.

V and J are TRBV15 and TRBJ2-1; TRBD2 matches at 7 bases. Trimming cost V 1 base and J 10 bases; bases outside gene matches: 7. The CDR3 is 14 amino acids. The germline CDR1 and CDR2 sequences are LNHNV and YYDKDF (reference sequence). The chain's CDR3 is CATSRGAGRREQFF. The CDR3 nucleotides are TGTGCCACCAGCAGAGGAGCGGGAAGGCGAGAGCAGTTCTTC.

V gene TRBV2 combines with J gene TRBJ1-5; unclear D gene. The V gene's germline CDR1 is SNHLY and CDR2 FYNNEI. The CDR3 totals 13 residues. Between the trimmed V and J ends, which lost 2 bases and 4 bases, there was a span of 6 bases. The CDR3 is CASSENINQPQHF. The CDR3 nucleotides read TGTGCCAGCAGTGAAAACATAAATCAGCCCCAGCATTTT.

The chain joins TRBV6-5 to TRBJ2-7; a weak D match, TRBD2 (6 bases). This CDR3 has 15 residues. Trimming removed 8 bases from V and 2 bases from J, with 19 bases in between. Germline V gene lookup returns CDR1 MNHEY and CDR2 SVGAGI. CDR3 sequence (DNA): TGTGCCAGCGGGCGGGACCGGGACTTAACCTACGAGCAGTACTTC. Its translation: CASGRDRDLTYEQYF.

This chain joins TRBV27 and TRBJ2-2, with D possibly TRBD2 on 5 matching bases. Germline values: CDR1 MNHEY, CDR2 SMNVEV (reference sequence). V lost 3 bases and J 2 bases, leaving 10 bases between the germline ends. The CDR3 runs to 15 residues. CDR3 sequence reads: CASSFRGPNTGELFF. DNA of the CDR3: TGTGCCAGCAGTTTCCGAGGGCCCAACACCGGGGAGCTGTTTTTT.

The chain couples TRBV19 to TRBJ1-2, with D hard to call. The CDR3 runs 13 residues. V was cut by 2 bases and J by 5 bases, with 9 bases left in between. Germline assignment: CDR1 LNHDA and CDR2 SQIVND (reference sequence). The CDR3 bases are TGTGCCAGTAGTATACAACAGATATATGGCTACACCTTC. Protein sequence: CASSIQQIYGYTF. Supplemented by reference TRBV19 and TRBJ1-2, the full variable domain reads DGGITQSPKYLFRKEGQNVTLSCEQNLNHDAMYWYRQDPGQGLRLIYYSQIVNDFQKGDIAEGYSVSREKKESFPLTVTSAQKNPTAFYLCASSIQQIYGYTFGSGTRLTVV.

This clone has more than one count but fewer than ten. The genes are TRBV6-6 and TRBJ2-1, with TRBD1 matching 8 bases. In germline, CDR1 is MNHNY, CDR2 SVGAGI (reference sequence). The CDR3 has 15 residues. V lost 6 bases to trimming and J lost 4 bases; unmatched junction nucleotides: 8. CDR3 in DNA: TGTGCCAGCAGAACGACAGGGGAGCGTTACAATGAGCAGTTCTTC. This translates into CASRTTGERYNEQFF.